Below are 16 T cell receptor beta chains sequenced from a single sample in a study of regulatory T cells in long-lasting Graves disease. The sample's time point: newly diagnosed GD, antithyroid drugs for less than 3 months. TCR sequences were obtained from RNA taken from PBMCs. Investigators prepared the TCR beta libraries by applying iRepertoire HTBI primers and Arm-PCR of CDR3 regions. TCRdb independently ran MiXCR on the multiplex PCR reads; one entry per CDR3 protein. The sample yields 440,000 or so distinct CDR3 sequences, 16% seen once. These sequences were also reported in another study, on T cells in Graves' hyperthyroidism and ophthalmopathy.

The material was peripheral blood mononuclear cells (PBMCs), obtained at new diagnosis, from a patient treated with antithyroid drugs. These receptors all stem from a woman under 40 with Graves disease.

In DNA form, the CDR3 reads TGTGCCAGCAGCGTAGGGAACACAGACGACGGGGAGCTGTTTTTT. Its translation is CASSVGNTDDGELFF. The chain carries TRBV9 and TRBJ2-2; D gene ambiguous. Per the germline V gene, CDR1 is SGDLS and CDR2 is YYNGEE. There are 15 residues in the CDR3. V lost 0 bases to trimming and J lost 7 bases, with 13 bases between them.

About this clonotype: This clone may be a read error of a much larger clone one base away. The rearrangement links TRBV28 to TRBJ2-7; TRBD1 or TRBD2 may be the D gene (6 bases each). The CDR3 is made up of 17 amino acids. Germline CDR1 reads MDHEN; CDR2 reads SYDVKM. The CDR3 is CASYSVGGKDTSYEQCF. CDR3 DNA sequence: TGTGCCAGCTATTCGGTCGGGGGCAAGGATACGTCCTACGAGCAGTGCTTC.

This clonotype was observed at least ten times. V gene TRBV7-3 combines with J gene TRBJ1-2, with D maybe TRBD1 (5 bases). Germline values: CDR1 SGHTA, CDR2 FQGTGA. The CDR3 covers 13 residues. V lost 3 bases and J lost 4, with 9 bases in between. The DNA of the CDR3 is TGTGCCAGCAGCTTTGGGGGTAGCTATGGCTACACCTTC. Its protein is CASSFGGSYGYTF.

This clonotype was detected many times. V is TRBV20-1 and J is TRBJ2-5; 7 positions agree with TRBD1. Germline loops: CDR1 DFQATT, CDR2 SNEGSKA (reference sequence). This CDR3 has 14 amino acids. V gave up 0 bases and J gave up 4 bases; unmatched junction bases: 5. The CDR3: CSARENRGVETQYF. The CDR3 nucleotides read TGCAGTGCTAGAGAGAACAGGGGAGTAGAGACCCAGTACTTC.

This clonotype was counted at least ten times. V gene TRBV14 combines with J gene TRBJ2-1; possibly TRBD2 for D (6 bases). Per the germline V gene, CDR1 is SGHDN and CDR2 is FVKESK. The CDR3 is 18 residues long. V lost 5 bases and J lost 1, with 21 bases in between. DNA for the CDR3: TGTGCCAGCAGCAACGGGAGCTTTCGGGGGATGTCCTACAATGAGCAGTTCTTC. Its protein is CASSNGSFRGMSYNEQFF.

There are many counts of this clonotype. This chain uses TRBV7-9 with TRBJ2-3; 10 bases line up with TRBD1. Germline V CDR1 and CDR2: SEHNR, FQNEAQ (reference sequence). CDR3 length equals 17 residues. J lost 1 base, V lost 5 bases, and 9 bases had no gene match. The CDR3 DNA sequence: TGTGCCAGCAGCGCGGGGACAGGGGTACCCCGCACAGATACGCAGTATTTT. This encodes CASSAGTGVPRTDTQYF.

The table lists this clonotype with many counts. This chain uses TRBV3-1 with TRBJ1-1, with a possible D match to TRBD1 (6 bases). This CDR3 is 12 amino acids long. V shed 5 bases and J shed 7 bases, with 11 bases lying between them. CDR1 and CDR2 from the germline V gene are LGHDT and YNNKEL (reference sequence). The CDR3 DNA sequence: TGTGCCAGCAGCTGGGGGGCAGTTGAAGCTTTCTTT. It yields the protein CASSWGAVEAFF.

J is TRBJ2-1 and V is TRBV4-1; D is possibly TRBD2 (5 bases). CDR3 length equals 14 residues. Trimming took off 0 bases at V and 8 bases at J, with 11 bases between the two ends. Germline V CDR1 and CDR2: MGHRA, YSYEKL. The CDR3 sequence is CASSQDPWEYEQFF. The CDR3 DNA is TGCGCCAGCAGCCAAGATCCCTGGGAGTATGAGCAGTTCTTC.

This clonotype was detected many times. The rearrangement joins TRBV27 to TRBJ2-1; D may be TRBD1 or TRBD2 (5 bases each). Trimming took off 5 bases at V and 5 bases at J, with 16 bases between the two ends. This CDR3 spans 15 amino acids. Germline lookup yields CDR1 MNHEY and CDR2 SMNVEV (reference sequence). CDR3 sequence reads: CASSPRLGVNNEQFF. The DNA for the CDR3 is TGTGCCAGCAGTCCCCGATTGGGGGTAAACAATGAGCAGTTCTTC.

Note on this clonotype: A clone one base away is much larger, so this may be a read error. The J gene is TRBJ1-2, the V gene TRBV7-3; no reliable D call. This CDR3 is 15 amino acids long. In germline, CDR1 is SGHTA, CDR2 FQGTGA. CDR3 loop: CASGLSPTGDYGYTF. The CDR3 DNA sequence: TGTGCCAGCGGCTTAAGTCCAACTGGCGACTATGGCTACACCTTC. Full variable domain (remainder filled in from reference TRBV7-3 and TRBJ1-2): GAGVSQTPSNKVTEKGKYVELRCDPISGHTALYWYRQSLGQGPEFLIYFQGTGAADDSGLPNDRFFAVRPEGSVSTLKIQRTERGDSAVYLCASGLSPTGDYGYTFGSGTRLTVV.

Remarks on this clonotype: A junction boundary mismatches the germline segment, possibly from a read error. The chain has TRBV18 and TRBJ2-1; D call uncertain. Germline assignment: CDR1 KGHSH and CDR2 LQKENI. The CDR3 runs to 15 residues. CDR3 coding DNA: TGTGCCAGCCCACCACCGGGCGGCTCCTACAATGAGCAGTTCTTC. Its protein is CASPPPGGSYNEQFF.

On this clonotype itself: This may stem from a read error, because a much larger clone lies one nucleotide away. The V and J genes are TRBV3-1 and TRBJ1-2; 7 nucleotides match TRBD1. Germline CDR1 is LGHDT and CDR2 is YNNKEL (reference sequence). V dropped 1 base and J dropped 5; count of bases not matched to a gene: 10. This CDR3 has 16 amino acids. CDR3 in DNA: TGTGCCAGCAGCCAAGGCTCGACAGGGCGAGAATATGGCTACACCTTC. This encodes CASSQGSTGREYGYTF.

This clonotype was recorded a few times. Here the CDR3 reads CASKASGRWFADTQYF. The DNA for the CDR3 is TGTGCCAGTAAGGCCTCCGGGAGATGGTTCGCAGATACGCAGTATTTT. This rearrangement joins TRBV19 to TRBJ2-3, with D maybe TRBD2 (6 bases). Germline-derived CDR1 and CDR2 are LNHDA and SQIVND (reference sequence). Trimming cost V 7 bases and J 4 bases, with 21 bases left between them. This CDR3 is built from 16 residues.

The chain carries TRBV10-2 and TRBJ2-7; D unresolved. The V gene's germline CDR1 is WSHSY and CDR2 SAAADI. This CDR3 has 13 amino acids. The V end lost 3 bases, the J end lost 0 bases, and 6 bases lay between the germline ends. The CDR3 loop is CASSETPSYEQYF. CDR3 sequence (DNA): TGCGCCAGCAGTGAAACTCCCTCCTACGAGCAGTACTTC.

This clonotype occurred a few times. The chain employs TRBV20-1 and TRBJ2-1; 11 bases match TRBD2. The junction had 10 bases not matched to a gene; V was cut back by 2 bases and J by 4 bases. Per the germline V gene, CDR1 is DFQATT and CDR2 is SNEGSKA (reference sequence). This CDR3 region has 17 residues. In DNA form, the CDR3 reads TGCAGTGCTAGAAAACGGGTTAGCGGGAGGGCTTACAATGAGCAGTTCTTC. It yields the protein CSARKRVSGRAYNEQFF.

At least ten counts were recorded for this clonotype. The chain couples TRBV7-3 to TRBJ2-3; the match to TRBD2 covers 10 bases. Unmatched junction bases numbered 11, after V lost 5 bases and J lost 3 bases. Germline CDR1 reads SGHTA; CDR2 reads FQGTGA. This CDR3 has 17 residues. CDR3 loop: CASSPLGLAGVTDTQYF. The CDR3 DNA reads TGTGCCAGCAGCCCACTAGGGCTAGCGGGAGTAACAGATACGCAGTATTTT.